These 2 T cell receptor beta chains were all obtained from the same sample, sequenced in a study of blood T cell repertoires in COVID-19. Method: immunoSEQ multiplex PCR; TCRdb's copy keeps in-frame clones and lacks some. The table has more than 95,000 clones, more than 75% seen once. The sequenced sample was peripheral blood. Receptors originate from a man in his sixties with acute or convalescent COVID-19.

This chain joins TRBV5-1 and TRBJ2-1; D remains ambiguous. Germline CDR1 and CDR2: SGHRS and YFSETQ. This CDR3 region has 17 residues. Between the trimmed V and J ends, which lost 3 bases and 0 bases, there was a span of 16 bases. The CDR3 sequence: CASSSISSRGSYNEQFF. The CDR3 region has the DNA TGCGCCAGCAGCTCGATATCTTCTAGAGGCTCCTACAATGAGCAGTTCTTC.

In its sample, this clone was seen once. The CDR3 coding sequence is TGCGCCAGCAGCTTGGCGTTTGGGCAGACCTACGGGGAGCTGTTTTTT. Its translation: CASSLAFGQTYGELFF. The chain combines TRBV5-1 with TRBJ2-2; D gene unclear. Trimming stripped 0 bases from V and 7 bases from J, with 16 bases between. Germline CDR1 reads SGHRS; CDR2 reads YFSETQ. The CDR3 loop spans 16 amino acids.